This TCR beta chain derives from a study of naive and memory T cell subsets (dated by TCRdb to 2015 to 2018). At the level of the whole study: The figure summarizing these samples reported ten or so blood donors, 7 tuberculin skin test biopsies and 3 saline control biopsies. PCR2 was typically run as a SYBR Green qPCR and stopped at a set threshold, although low-input samples could use end-point PCR of five to six cycles instead. Study-wide findings and limitations: The RNA-based method was acknowledged to be potentially sensitive to changes in TCR transcripts with T cell activation and differentiation.

V gives up 4 bases and J gives up 0 bases, and the segment between their germline ends measures 13 bases. CDR1 and CDR2 are read off the germline V gene as ENHRY and SYGVKD. The CDR3 holds 15 amino acids from the cysteine to the phenylalanine. Only the CDR3 portion is preserved as DNA: 45 bases, with reading frame beginning at the first base. The study reported a robust and sensitive protocol to amplify, sequence and analyze TCRs, based on 3' ligation of a UMI-containing oligonucleotide to TCR cDNA. For whole blood analysis, roughly 2.5 ml of peripheral blood was drawn from adult healthy volunteers into Tempus tubes, and RNA was extracted according to the manufacturer's instructions. Total RNA was treated with RQ1 DNase, without cell sorting, prior to reverse transcription, with an input of roughly 1 to 1000 ng being targeted. Libraries were prepared from skin biopsies and whole blood so that pipeline robustness could be tested in samples in which T cells form a minority population.

This clonotype showed up just a few times. Its binding antigen is unknown. No much larger clonotype is one base removed from it; base qualities were not supplied. Libraries were built with 5' RACE. Four rounds of PCR, run with the SP2 primer together with nested alpha and beta constant region primers, were used to amplify the ligated cDNA. For the blood and skin samples, TCR RNA was reverse transcribed with SuperScript IV using primers for the alpha and beta constant regions. An oligonucleotide carrying the Illumina SP2 primer and a UMI was ligated to the 3' end of the cDNA by means of T4 RNA ligase 1. The 12-nucleotide UMI was composed of two random hexamers separated by an eight-base spacer, which was included to prevent hairpin formation. TCR alpha and beta chain libraries were processed separately from the second PCR onward, with dual indexing for multiplexing. After pooling, the indexed libraries were analyzed by capillary electrophoresis and sequenced on either an Illumina MiSeq or NextSeq. Libraries were spiked with PhiX DNA at roughly 4.5-7% so that base diversity was increased and cluster recognition was improved. On the authors' methods: UMIs were extracted from read 2 by Demultiplexor and combined with the TCR sequence from read 1, and reads were split according to sample indices. V and J genes and V-J junctions were identified by Decombinator, and each TCR was assigned a five-part identifier that included V and J deletions. Collapsinator relied on UMIs to correct both sequencing errors and PCR amplification heterogeneity, producing a UMI-based abundance for each TCR. CDR3Translator turned identifiers into nucleotide sequence, translated the nucleotide sequence into amino acids, and pulled out CDR3 regions based on terminal motifs. After normalization to the amount of input RNA, the error-corrected alpha and beta TCR counts from blood and from skin were compared. TCRdb trimmed public reads at Q25 via fastp, called clones via MiXCR and kept in-frame beta chains. Each CDR3 protein appears once, grouped with its most common genes and DNA. The V and J calls follow TCRdb's processing rather than the paper's. The sample table contains about 59,000 distinct CDR3 sequences; only one count was recorded for 6.5% to 9% of them. The ten largest clonotypes hold roughly 19% of the sample.

The rearranged chain carries TRBV10-3 and TRBJ2-7, with no reliable assignment of the D segment. This clonotype originated in a female donor in good health. The nucleotide sequence is TGTGCCATCAGTGGGATCCCTCCAAGCTCCTACGAGCAGTACTTC. This gives the protein CAISGIPPSSYEQYF.